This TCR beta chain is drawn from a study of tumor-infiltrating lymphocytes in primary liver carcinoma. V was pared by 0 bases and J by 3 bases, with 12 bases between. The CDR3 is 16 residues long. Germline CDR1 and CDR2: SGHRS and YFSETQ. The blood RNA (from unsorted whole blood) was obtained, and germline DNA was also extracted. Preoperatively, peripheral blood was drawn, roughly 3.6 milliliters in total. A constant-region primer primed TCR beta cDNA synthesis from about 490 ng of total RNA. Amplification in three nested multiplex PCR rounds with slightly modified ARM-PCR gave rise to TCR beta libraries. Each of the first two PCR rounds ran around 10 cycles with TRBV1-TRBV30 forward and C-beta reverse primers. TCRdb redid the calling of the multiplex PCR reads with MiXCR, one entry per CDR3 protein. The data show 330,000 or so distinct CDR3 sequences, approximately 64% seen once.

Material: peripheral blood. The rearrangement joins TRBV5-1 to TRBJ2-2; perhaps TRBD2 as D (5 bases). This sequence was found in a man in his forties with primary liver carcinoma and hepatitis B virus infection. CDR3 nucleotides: TGCGCCAGCAGCTTGGGCCCCCTTAGCGACACCGGGGAGCTGTTTTTT. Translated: CASSLGPLSDTGELFF. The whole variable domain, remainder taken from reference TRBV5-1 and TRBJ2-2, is KAGVTQTPRYLIKTRGQQVTLSCSPISGHRSVSWYQQTPGQGLQFLFEYFSETQRNKGNFPGRFSGRQFSNSRSEMNVSTLELGDSALYLCASSLGPLSDTGELFFGEGSRLTVL.